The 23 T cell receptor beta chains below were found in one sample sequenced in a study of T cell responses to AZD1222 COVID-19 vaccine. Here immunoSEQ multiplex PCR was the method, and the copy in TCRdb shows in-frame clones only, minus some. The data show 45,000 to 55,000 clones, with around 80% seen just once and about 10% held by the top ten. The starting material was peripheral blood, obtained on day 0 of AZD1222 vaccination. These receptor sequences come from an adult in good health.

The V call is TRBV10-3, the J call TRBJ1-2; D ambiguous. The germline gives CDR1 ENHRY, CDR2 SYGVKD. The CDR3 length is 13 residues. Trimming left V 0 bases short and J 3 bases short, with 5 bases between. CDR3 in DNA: TGTGCCATCAGTGAGTCCGGGGACTATGGCTACACCTTC. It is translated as CAISESGDYGYTF.

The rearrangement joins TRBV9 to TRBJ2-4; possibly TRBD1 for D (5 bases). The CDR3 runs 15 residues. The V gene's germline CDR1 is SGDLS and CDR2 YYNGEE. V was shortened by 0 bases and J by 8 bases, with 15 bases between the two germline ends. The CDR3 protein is CASSVGAAGPHIQYF. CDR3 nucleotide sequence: TGTGCCAGCAGCGTAGGTGCCGCAGGGCCTCACATTCAGTACTTC.

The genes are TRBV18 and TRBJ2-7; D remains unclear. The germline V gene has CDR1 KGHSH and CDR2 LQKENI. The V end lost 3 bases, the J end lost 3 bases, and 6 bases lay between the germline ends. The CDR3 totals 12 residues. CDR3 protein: CASSPDRYEQYF. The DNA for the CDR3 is TGTGCCAGCTCACCGGACCGCTACGAGCAGTACTTC.

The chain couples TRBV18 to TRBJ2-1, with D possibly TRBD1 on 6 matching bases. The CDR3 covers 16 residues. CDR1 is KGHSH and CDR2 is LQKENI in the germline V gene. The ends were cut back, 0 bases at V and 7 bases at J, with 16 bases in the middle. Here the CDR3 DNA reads TGTGCCAGCTCACCACCTACAGGGTCTCGGGGAAATGAGCAGTTCTTC. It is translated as CASSPPTGSRGNEQFF.

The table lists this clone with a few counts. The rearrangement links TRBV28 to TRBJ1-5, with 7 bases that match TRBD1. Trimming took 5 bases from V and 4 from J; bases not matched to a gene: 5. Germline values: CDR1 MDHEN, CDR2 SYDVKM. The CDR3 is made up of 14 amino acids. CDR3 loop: CASSPGQMNQPQHF. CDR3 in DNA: TGTGCCAGCAGTCCGGGACAGATGAATCAGCCCCAGCATTTT.

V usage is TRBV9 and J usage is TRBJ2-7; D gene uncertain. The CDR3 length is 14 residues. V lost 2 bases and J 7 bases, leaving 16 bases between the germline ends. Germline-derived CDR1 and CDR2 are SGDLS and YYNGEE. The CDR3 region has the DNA TGTGCCAGCAGCGTCCTCCTGGAAGGTGGGGAGCAGTACTTC. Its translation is CASSVLLEGGEQYF.

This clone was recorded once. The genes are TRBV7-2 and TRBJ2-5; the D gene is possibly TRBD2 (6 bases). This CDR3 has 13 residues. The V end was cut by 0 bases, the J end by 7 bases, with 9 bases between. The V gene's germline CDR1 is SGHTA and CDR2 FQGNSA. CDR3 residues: CASSLAGTVTQYF. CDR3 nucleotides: TGTGCCAGCAGCTTAGCGGGGACTGTGACCCAGTACTTC.

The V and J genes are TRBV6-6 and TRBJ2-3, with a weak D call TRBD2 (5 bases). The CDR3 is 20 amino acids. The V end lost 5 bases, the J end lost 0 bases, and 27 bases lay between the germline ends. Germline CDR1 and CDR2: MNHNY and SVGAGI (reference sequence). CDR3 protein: CASSLQIGQRRVPSTDTQYF. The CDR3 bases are TGTGCCAGCAGTCTTCAAATTGGGCAAAGGCGGGTACCTAGCACAGATACGCAGTATTTT.

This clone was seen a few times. The CDR3, as DNA: TGTGCCAGCAGTGATGCGGGGATCTCCTACGAGCAGTACTTC. Its protein product is CASSDAGISYEQYF. The J gene is TRBJ2-7, the V gene TRBV6-1; maybe TRBD2 (6 bases). This CDR3 is 14 amino acids long. Per the germline V gene, CDR1 is MNHNS and CDR2 is SASEGT. The V end was cut by 3 bases, the J end by 0 bases, with 9 bases between.

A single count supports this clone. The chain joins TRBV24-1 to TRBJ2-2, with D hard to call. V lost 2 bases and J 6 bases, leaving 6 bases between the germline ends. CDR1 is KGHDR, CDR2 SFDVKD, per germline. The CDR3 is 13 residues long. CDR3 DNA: TGTGCCACCAGTGATTGGAAGGCCGGGGAGCTGTTTTTT. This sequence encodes CATSDWKAGELFF.

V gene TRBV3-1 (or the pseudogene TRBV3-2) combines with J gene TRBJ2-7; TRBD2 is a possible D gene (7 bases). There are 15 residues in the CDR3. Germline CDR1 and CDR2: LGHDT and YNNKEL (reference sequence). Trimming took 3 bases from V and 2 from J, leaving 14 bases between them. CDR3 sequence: CASSHPRGAAYEQYF. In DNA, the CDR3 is TGTGCCAGCAGCCACCCACGGGGGGCGGCCTACGAGCAGTACTTC.

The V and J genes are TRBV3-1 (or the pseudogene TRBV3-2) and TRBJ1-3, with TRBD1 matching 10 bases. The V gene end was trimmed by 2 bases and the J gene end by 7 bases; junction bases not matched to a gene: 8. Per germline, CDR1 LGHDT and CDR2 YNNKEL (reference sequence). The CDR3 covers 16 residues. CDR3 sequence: CASSQPSTGGWNTIYF. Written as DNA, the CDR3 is TGTGCCAGCAGCCAACCCTCGACAGGGGGCTGGAACACCATATATTTT.

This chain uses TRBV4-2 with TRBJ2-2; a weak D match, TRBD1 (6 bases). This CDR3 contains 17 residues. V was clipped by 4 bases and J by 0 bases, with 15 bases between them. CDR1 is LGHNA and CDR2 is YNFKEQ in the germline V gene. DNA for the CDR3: TGTGCCAGCAGCCGCGGACAGAGCGGTCCGAACACCGGGGAGCTGTTTTTT. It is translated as CASSRGQSGPNTGELFF.

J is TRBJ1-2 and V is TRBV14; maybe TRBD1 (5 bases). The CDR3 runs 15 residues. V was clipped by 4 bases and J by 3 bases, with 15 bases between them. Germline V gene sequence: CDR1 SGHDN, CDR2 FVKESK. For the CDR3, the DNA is TGTGCCAGCAGCCGCACCCCGGGGGGGGACTATGGCTACACCTTC. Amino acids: CASSRTPGGDYGYTF.

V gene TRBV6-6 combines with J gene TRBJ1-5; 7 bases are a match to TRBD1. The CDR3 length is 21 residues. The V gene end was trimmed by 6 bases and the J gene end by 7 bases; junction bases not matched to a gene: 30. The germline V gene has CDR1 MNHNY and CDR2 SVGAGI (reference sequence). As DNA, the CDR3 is TGTGCCAGCAGCCGGAACAGGGGCCAATTGAGGGGTGAGGTCGTAAGCCAGCCCCAGCATTTT. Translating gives CASSRNRGQLRGEVVSQPQHF.

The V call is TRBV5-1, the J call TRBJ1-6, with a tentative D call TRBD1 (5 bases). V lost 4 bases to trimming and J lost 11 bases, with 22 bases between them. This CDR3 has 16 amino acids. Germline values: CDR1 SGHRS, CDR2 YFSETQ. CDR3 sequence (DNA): TGCGCCAGCAGCCCTTCGGGACCGCTATCGTCGACACCCCTCCACTTT. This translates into CASSPSGPLSSTPLHF.

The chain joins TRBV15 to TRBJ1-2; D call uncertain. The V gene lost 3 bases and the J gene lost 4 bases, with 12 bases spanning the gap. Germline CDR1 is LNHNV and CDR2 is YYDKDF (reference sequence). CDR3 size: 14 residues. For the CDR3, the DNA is TGTGCCACCAGCAGGGAGGGCGGAGGCTATGGCTACACCTTC. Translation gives CATSREGGGYGYTF.

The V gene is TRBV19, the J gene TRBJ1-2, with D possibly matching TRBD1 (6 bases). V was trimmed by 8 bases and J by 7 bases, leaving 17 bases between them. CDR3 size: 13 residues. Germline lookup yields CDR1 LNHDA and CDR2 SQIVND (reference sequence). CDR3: CASWNRGAGGYTF. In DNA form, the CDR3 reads TGTGCCAGTTGGAATAGGGGGGCGGGTGGCTACACCTTC.

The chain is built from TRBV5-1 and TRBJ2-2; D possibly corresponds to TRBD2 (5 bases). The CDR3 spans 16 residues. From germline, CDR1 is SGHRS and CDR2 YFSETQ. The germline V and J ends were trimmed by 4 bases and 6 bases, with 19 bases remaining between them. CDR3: CASSATVGLPAGELFF. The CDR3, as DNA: TGCGCCAGCAGCGCAACTGTCGGACTCCCCGCCGGGGAGCTGTTTTTT.

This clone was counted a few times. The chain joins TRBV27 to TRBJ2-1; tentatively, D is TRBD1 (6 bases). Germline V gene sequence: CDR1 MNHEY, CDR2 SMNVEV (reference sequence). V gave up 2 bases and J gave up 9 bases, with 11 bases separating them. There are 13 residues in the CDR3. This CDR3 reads CASSLAGDREQFF. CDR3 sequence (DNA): TGTGCCAGCAGTTTAGCAGGGGACCGTGAGCAGTTCTTC.

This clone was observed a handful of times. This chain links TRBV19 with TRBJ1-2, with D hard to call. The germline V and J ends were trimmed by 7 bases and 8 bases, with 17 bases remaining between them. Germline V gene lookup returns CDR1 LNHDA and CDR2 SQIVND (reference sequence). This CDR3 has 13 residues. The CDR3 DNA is TGTGCCAGTATGCGCCCCGATCGCAGAGGCTACACCTTC. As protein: CASMRPDRRGYTF.

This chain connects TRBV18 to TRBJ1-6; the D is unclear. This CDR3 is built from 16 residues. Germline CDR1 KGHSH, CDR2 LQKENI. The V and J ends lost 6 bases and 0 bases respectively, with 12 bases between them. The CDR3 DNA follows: TGTGCCAGCTCGCAGATAGAGGGCTCCTATAATTCACCCCTCCACTTT. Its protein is CASSQIEGSYNSPLHF.

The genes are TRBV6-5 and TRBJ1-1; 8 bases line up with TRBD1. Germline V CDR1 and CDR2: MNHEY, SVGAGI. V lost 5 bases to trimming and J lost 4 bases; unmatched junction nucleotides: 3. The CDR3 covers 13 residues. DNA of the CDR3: TGTGCCAGCAGTCGGCAGGGGGCCACTGAAGCTTTCTTT. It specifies CASSRQGATEAFF.